This entry describes one T cell receptor beta chain. Antigen: not known. Profiled with immunoSEQ multiplex PCR; TCRdb holds only in-frame clones, not every one. The table shows around 6,600 clones, with roughly 79% occurring only once. These data are taken from a study of hypomethylating agent response in myelodysplastic syndrome. Looking at the study overall: TET2 mutation, the most common, occurred in 5 of 11 patients.

Broader study findings: Possible novel MDS antigen recognition by shared GLIPH2 clusters needs experimental validation.

V lost 4 bases, J lost 2 bases, and 9 bases lay in between. The length of the CDR3 is 13 residues. Germline CDR1 SNHLY, CDR2 FYNNEI. The chain combines TRBV2 with TRBJ2-7; D may be TRBD1 or TRBD2 (5 bases each). Here the sequenced sample was bone marrow, taken before or after starting hypomethylating agent treatment for myelodysplastic syndrome (not recorded which). The source of this sequence is a human donor with myelodysplastic syndrome. The CDR3 region is CASSVGGTYEQYV. CDR3 in DNA: TGTGCCAGCAGTGTTGGGGGTACCTACGAGCAGTACGTC.